Included here is one T cell receptor (beta chain) sequence, with context. A few counts support this clonotype. Its antigen remains unidentified. Within one base of it there is no much larger clone, and no base qualities were kept. The data stem from a study of blood T cells in healthy people across ages (dated by TCRdb to between 2014 and 2016). Study-level background: Template switching captured roughly one uniquely barcoded TCR beta cDNA molecule per two T cells in model experiments. The study measured age-related changes in TCR beta repertoire diversity using deep sequencing normalized with unique cDNA molecular identifiers. The donors were divided into four age groups: young (average about 15 years), middle-aged (about 39), aged (about 61) and long-lived (around 87). To avoid experimental bias, donors of different ages were distributed randomly across sequencing lanes. Using the same blood draw, the study looked at two additional independent replicas of 1 million unique cDNA reads for two donors, one aged 18 to 30 and the other aged 80 or older.

The library relied on 5' RACE. Sequencer: Illumina HiSeq 2500. A second PCR of roughly 7 to 11 cycles was run with a J-beta primer mix and a sample-barcoded 5' primer. A template-switch 5' adaptor carrying 12 random nucleotides introduced a unique molecular identifier onto each TCR beta cDNA molecule. At least 2.5 million CDR3-containing paired-end reads were obtained from each sample. First-strand cDNA synthesis was performed from all RNA using the Mint cDNA synthesis kit, with priming by a TRBC-specific oligonucleotide. Following uracil-DNA glycosylase treatment, a first 18-cycle PCR with universal primers M1SS and BC2_uni_R was performed on all cDNA. From the authors' description of their analysis: Each sample was normalized by randomly selecting 1 million high-quality reads, each carrying a distinct molecular identifier. Instead of being binned into consensus sequences, reads with shared molecular identifiers were discarded. MiTCR, set to a Q25 quality threshold and the strictest error-elimination algorithm, was used for CDR3 identification, clonotype clustering and error correction. A nonparametric unseen species model using Euler transformation provided a lower-bound estimate of total TCR beta diversity. The public reads were quality trimmed at Q25 with fastp and then assembled into clones with MiXCR by TCRdb, keeping productive beta chains. Each record represents a unique CDR3 protein, reported with the most common genes and DNA among its rows. TCRdb's processing, not the study's, gives the V and J calls here. The sample data list about 1,500,000 distinct CDR3 sequences, and 28% of these were observed just once. 7% to 9% of the sample lies in the top ten.

Cut back by 0 bases and 6 bases, the V and J ends lie 20 bases apart. Spanning cysteine to phenylalanine, the CDR3 consists of 17 amino acids. The sequence is cut down to CDR3 DNA, 51 bases in frame from base 1. CDR1 and CDR2 are read off the germline V gene (reference sequence) as PRHDT and FYEKMQ. Donors were 30 to 45 systemically healthy Caucasian individuals from Russia aged roughly 6 to 100 years. About 10 milliliters of peripheral blood were drawn from each donor into EDTA-treated Vacutainer tubes. Ficoll-Paque density-gradient centrifugation was used to isolate PBMCs, with at least 7 million per sample. Trizol reagent was used to extract total RNA from the PBMCs, yielding at least 5 micrograms per sample. Naive CD45RAhigh/CD27high T cell percentages were measured by flow cytometry on a PBMC aliquot from every donor. Points the paper makes about the study in general: Estimates of total diversity based on one million sequenced T cells were considered lower bounds and underestimates. The long-lived group showed more naive CD4+ T cells, fewer expanded clones and increased TCR diversity than the aged group, suggesting age selection. Bulk unsorted PBMC profiling prevented conclusive comparison of naive and antigen-experienced compartments. Donor CMV infection status was unknown, potentially confounding age-related changes in expanded clonotypes. As age increased, observed TCR beta diversity per million T cells dropped in a roughly linear way, and a significant reduction was already evident by age about 36. The percentage of naive T cells measured by flow cytometry correlated strongly with observed TCR beta diversity.

The sequenced sample was blood. This sequence was found in a woman aged 25 to 39 in good health. The rearrangement combines TRBV13 with TRBJ1-1, with no D gene named confidently. The CDR3 reads as follows: CASSLGLAGEIGAEAFF. The bases are TGTGCCAGCAGCTTAGGCCTGGCAGGAGAGATCGGAGCTGAAGCTTTCTTT.